This TCR beta chain was sequenced for a study of OX40 agonist ivuxolimab in advanced cancers. Repertoires were generated with immunoSEQ multiplex PCR, while TCRdb's copy carries only in-frame clones and drops some. The table has more than 50,000 clones, roughly 85% seen once. The clonotype was recovered from an adult with an advanced solid tumor such as melanoma, head and neck, liver or kidney cancer. The specimen was CD4+ or CD8+ T cells sorted from blood, collected in a trial of the OX40 agonist ivuxolimab.

The CDR3 spells CASSPKAGAEDTQYF. The CDR3 DNA follows: TGTGCCAGCTCACCTAAGGCAGGGGCGGAAGATACGCAGTATTTT. The chain recombines TRBV18 with TRBJ2-3; tentative D call: TRBD1 (6 bases). Germline CDR1 KGHSH, CDR2 LQKENI. The CDR3 spans 15 residues. Trimming removed 3 bases from V and 5 bases from J, with 15 bases in between.